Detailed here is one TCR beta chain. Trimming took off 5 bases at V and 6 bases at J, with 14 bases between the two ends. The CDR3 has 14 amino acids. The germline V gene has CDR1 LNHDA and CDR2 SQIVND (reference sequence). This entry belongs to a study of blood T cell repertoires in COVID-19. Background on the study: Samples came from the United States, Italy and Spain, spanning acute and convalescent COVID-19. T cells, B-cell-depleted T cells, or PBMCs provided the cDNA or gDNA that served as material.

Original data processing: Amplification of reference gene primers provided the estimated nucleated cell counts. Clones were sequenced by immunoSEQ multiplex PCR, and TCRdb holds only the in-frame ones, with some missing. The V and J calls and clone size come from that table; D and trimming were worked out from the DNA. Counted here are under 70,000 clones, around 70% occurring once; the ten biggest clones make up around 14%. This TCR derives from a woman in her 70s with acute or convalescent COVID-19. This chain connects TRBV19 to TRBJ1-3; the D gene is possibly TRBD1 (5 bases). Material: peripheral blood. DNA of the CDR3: TGTGCCAGTAGTCTGACAGCACCTGTAAACACCATATATTTT. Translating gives CASSLTAPVNTIYF.